The 6 T cell receptor beta chains below come from one sample, sequenced in a study of T cell clonotyping in hematopoietic cell transplantation. Generated by immunoSEQ multiplex PCR, the TCRdb table keeps only in-frame clones and is missing some. The table has about 27,000 clones, 90% to 96% seen once. The specimen was peripheral blood mononuclear cells. The receptors originated from a man aged 45 to 65 in good health. Some clones in this sample may be carry-over from other donors' samples.

As for this clone: The junction and the germline gene differ at one end; a read error may be behind it. The chain is built from TRBV29-1 and TRBJ2-7; D may be TRBD1 (6 bases). Germline V gene sequence: CDR1 SQVTM, CDR2 ANQGSEA. This CDR3 is built from 14 residues. Written as DNA, the CDR3 is TGCAGCGTACTCGTCCGACAGGAATCCTACAAGCAGTACTTC. It translates to CSVLVRQESYKQYF.

J is TRBJ2-5 and V is TRBV10-1; the D is unclear. Trimming left V 3 bases short and J 3 bases short, with 8 bases between. This CDR3 is built from 13 residues. The germline CDR1 and CDR2 sequences are WNHNN and SYGVQD (reference sequence). CDR3 DNA sequence: TGCGCCAGCAGTGACAGCGCTGAAGAGACCCAGTACTTC. It specifies CASSDSAEETQYF.

This clone was observed once. The CDR3 region has the DNA TGCGCCAGCAGCATACTAAGGGGAGGAAGGGACGAGCAGTACTTC. This translates into CASSILRGGRDEQYF. The chain is built from TRBV5-1 and TRBJ2-7; D might be TRBD2 (6 bases). The germline CDR1 and CDR2 sequences are SGHRS and YFSETQ. This CDR3 has 15 amino acids. V was clipped by 4 bases and J by 5 bases, with 19 bases between them. The whole variable domain, remainder taken from reference TRBV5-1 and TRBJ2-7, is KAGVTQTPRYLIKTRGQQVTLSCSPISGHRSVSWYQQTPGQGLQFLFEYFSETQRNKGNFPGRFSGRQFSNSRSEMNVSTLELGDSALYLCASSILRGGRDEQYFGPGTRLTVT.

The chain couples TRBV4-2 to TRBJ2-3; the match to TRBD2 covers 8 bases. The CDR3 extends over 17 amino acids. V shed 0 bases, J shed 1 base, and the junction held 6 bases outside the gene matches. CDR1 LGHNA and CDR2 YNFKEQ come from the germline V gene. The CDR3 region is CASSQDPGGARTDTQYF. The CDR3 bases are TGTGCCAGCAGCCAAGACCCGGGGGGGGCGCGCACAGATACGCAGTATTTT.

This chain links TRBV10-3 with TRBJ2-7; no definite D call. V was pared by 3 bases and J by 0 bases, with 12 bases between. CDR3 length: 15 residues. Looked up from germline, CDR1 is ENHRY and CDR2 is SYGVKD. The CDR3 protein is CAISERTASSYEQYF. The DNA of the CDR3 is TGTGCCATCAGTGAACGGACCGCGAGCTCCTACGAGCAGTACTTC.

The rearrangement uses TRBV19 and TRBJ1-6, with 7 nucleotides matching TRBD1. Germline V gene lookup returns CDR1 LNHDA and CDR2 SQIVND (reference sequence). V shed 5 bases, J shed 0 bases, and the junction held 7 bases outside the gene matches. The CDR3 is made up of 17 amino acids. CDR3 amino acids: CASSPGDSSSYNSPLHF. CDR3 sequence (DNA): TGTGCCAGTAGTCCCGGGGACAGTAGCTCCTATAATTCACCCCTCCACTTT.